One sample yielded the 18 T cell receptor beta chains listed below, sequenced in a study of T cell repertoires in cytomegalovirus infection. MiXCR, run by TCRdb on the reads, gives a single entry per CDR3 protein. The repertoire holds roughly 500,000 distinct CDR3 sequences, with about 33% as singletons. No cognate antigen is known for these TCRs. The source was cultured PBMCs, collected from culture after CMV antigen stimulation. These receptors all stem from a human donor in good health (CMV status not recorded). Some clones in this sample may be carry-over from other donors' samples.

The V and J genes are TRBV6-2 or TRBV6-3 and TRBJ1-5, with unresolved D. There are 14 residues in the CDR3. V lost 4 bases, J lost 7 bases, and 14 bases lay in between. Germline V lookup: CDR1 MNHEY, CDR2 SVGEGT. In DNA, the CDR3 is TGTGCCAGCAGTTCGCCGGCGTCGGGGCAGCCCCAGCATTTT. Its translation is CASSSPASGQPQHF.

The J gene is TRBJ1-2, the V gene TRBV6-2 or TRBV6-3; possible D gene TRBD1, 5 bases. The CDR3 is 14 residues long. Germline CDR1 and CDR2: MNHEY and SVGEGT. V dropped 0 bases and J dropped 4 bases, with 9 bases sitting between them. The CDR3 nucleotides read TGTGCCAGCAGTTACTCGACAGTTTTCTATGGCTACACCTTC. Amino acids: CASSYSTVFYGYTF.

DNA for the CDR3: TGTGCCAGCAGTGTGAGCGGAGGAAGCACAGATACGCAGTATTTT. Translated, it gives CASSVSGGSTDTQYF. The chain couples TRBV6-1 to TRBJ2-3; the D gene is possibly TRBD2 (5 bases). Between the trimmed V and J ends, which lost 4 bases and 0 bases, there was a span of 11 bases. The CDR3 length is 15 residues. The germline V gene encodes CDR1 MNHNS and CDR2 SASEGT.

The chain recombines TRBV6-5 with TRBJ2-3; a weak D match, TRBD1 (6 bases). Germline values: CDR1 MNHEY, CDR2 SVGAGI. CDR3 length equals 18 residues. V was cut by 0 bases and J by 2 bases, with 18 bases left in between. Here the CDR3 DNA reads TGTGCCAGCAGTTACTCTTTCACCCCCGGGACAATCACAGATACGCAGTATTTT. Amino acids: CASSYSFTPGTITDTQYF.

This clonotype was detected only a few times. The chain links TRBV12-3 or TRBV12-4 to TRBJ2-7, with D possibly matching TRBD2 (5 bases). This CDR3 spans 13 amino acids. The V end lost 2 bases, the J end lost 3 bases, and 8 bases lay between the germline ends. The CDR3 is CASSLREIYEQYF. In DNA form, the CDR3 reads TGTGCCAGCAGTTTACGGGAAATCTACGAGCAGTACTTC.

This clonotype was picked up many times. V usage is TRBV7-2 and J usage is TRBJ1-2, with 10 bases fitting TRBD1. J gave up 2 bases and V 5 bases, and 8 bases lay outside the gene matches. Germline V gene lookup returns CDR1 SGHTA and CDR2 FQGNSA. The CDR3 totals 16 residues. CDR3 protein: CASSARPGQGNYGYTF. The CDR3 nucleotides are TGTGCCAGCAGCGCCCGCCCGGGACAGGGGAACTATGGCTACACCTTC.

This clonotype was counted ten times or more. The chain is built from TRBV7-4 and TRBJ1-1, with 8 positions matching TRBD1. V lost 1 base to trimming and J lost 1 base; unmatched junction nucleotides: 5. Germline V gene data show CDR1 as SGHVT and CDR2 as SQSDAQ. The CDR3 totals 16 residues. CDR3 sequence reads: CASSLVPQGANTEAFF. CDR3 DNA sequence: TGTGCCAGCAGCTTAGTCCCTCAGGGGGCGAACACTGAAGCTTTCTTT.

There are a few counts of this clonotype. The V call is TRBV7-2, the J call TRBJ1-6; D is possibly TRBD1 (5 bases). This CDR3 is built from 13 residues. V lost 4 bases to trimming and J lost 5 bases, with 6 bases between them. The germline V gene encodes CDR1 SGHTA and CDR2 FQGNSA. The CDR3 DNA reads TGTGCCAGCAGCTCGACAGATAATTCACCCCTCCACTTT. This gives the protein CASSSTDNSPLHF.

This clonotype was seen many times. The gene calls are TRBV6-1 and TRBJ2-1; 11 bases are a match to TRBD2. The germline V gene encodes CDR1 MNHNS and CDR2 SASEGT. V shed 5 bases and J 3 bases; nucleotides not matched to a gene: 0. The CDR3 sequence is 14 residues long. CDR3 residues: CASSTSGSYNEQFF. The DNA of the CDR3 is TGTGCCAGCAGTACTAGCGGGAGCTACAATGAGCAGTTCTTC.

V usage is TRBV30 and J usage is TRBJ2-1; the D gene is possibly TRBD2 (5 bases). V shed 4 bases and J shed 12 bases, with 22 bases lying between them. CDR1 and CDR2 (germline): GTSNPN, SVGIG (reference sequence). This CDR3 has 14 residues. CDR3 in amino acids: CAWTQGGPDVGQFF. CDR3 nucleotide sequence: TGTGCCTGGACCCAAGGCGGGCCGGACGTTGGGCAGTTCTTC.

The CDR3 here is CASSGQRDEKLFF. The CDR3 nucleotides read TGTGCCAGCTCAGGACAGCGGGATGAAAAACTGTTTTTT. This chain links TRBV18 with TRBJ1-4; perhaps TRBD1 as D (6 bases). From germline, CDR1 is KGHSH and CDR2 LQKENI. CDR3 length: 13 amino acids. Trimming removed 5 bases at V and 6 bases at J, with 10 bases between.

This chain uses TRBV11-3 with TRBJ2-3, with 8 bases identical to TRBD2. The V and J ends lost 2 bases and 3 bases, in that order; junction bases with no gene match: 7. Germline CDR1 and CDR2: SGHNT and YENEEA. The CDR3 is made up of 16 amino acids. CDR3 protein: CASSLTGGPVTDTQYF. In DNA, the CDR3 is TGTGCCAGCAGCTTAACGGGAGGGCCGGTGACAGATACGCAGTATTTT.

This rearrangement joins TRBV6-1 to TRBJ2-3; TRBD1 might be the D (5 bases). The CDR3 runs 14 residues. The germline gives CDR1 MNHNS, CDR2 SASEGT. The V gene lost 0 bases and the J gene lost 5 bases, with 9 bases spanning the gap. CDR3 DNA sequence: TGTGCCAGCAGTGAAGCGCAGGGAAGAGATACGCAGTATTTT. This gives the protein CASSEAQGRDTQYF.

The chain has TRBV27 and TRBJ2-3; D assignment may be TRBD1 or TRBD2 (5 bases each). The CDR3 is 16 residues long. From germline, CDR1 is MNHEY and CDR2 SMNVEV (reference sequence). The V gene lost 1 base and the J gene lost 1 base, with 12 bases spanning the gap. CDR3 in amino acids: CASSLLGRDGTDTQYF. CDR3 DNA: TGTGCCAGCAGTTTATTAGGCAGGGACGGCACAGATACGCAGTATTTT.

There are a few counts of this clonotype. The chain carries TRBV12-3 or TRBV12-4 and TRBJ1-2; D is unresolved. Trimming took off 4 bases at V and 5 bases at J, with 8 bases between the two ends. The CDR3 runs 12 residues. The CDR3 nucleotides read TGTGCCAGCAGTTCCAACCCTTATGGCTACACCTTC. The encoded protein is CASSSNPYGYTF.

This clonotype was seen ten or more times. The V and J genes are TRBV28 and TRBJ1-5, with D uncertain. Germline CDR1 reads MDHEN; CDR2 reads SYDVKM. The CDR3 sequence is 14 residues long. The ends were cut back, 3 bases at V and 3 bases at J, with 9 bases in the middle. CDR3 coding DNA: TGTGCCAGCAGTTTGCGGCAGATCAATCAGCCCCAGCATTTT. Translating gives CASSLRQINQPQHF. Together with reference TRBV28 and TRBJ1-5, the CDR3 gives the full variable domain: DVKVTQSSRYLVKRTGEKVFLECVQDMDHENMFWYRQDPGLGLRLIYFSYDVKMKEKGDIPEGYSVSREKKERFSLILESASTNQTSMYLCASSLRQINQPQHFGDGTRLSIL.

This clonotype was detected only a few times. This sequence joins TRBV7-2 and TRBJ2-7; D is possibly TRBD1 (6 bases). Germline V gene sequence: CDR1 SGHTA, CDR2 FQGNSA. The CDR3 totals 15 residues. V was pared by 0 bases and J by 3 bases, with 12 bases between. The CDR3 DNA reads TGTGCCAGCAGCTTAGCCAGGGGCCTTTTCTACGAGCAGTACTTC. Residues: CASSLARGLFYEQYF.

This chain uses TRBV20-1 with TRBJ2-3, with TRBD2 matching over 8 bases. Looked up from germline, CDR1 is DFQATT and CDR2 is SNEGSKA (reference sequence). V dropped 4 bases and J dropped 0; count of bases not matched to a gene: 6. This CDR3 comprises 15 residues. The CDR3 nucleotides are TGCAGTGCTACAAGCGGGAGTAGTAGCACAGATACGCAGTATTTT. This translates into CSATSGSSSTDTQYF.